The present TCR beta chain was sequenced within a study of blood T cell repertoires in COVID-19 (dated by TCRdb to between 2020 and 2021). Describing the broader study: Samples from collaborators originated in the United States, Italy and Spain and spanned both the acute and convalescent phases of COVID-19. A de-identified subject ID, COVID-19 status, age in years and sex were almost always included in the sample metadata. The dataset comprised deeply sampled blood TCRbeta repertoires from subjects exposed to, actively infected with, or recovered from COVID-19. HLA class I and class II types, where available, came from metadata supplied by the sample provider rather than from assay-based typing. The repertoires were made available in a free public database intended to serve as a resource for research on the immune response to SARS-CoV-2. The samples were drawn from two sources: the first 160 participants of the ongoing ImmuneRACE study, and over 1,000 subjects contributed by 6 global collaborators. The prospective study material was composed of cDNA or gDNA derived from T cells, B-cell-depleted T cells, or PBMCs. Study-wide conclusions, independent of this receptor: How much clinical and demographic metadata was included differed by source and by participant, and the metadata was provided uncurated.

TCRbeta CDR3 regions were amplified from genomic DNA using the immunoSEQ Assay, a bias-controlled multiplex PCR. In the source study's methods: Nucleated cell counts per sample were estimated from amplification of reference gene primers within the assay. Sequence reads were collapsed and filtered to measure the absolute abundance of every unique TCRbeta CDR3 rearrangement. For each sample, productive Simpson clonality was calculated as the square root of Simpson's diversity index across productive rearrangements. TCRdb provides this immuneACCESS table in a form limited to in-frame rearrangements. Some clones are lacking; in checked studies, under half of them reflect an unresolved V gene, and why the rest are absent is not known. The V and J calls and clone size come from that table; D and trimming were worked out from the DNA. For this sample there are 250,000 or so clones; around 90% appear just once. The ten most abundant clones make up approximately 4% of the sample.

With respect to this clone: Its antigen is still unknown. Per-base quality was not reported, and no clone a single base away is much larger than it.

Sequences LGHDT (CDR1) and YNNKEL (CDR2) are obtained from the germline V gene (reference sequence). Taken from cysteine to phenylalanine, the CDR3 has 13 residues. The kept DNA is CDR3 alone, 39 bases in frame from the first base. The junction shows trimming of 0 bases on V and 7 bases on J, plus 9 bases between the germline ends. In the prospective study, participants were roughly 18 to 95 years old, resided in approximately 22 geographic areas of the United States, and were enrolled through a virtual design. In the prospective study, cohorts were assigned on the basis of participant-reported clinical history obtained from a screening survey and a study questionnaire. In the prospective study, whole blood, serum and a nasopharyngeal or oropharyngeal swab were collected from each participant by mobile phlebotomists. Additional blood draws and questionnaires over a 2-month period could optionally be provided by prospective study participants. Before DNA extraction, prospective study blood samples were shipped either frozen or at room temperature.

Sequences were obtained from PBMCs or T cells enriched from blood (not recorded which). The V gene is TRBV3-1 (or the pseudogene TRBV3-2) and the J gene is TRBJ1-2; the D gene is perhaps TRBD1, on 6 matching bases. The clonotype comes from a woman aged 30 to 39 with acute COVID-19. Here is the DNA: TGTGCCAGCAGCCAAGAGGGGGCTGGTGGCTACACCTTC. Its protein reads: CASSQEGAGGYTF.